Below are 15 T cell receptor beta chains sequenced from a single sample in a study of control samples from healthy donors and cancer patients (TCRdb year 2020). Library preparation used the immunoSEQ multiplex PCR assay. TCRdb stores this immuneACCESS table with in-frame sequences only. Part of the clones is absent; in the studies checked, under half of the shortfall reflects unresolved V genes, and no reason is known for the rest. This sample is represented by roughly 170,000 clones; 85% to 95% of them were singletons. More than 1.1% of the sample is taken by the ten largest. The sequenced sample consisted of blood. Receptor source: a woman aged 18-35 years in good health.

The chain recombines TRBV2 with TRBJ2-5; perhaps TRBD2 as D (5 bases). This CDR3 region has 13 residues. The ends were cut back, 7 bases at V and 7 bases at J, with 16 bases in the middle. Germline V gene lookup returns CDR1 SNHLY and CDR2 FYNNEI. CDR3 sequence (DNA): TGTGCCAGCACTAAAGGACTTCTGACGACCCAGTACTTC. Translation gives CASTKGLLTTQYF.

The gene calls are TRBV14 and TRBJ2-3; TRBD2 is a possible D gene (7 bases). V dropped 4 bases and J dropped 0 bases, with 35 bases sitting between them. CDR1 and CDR2 from the germline V gene are SGHDN and FVKESK. The CDR3 totals 23 residues. CDR3 sequence reads: CASSRLPLWDPRRGGRSTDTQYF. The CDR3 region has the DNA TGTGCCAGCAGCCGACTCCCTCTCTGGGACCCACGACGCGGGGGCCGCAGCACAGATACGCAGTATTTT.

This clone was seen only once. The CDR3 DNA follows: TGTGCCAGCAGCTTAACCTCCGGAAACACCATATATTTT. It encodes CASSLTSGNTIYF. The V call is TRBV7-6, the J call TRBJ1-3; no definite D call. The ends were cut back, 2 bases at V and 4 bases at J, with 6 bases in the middle. Germline V lookup: CDR1 SGHVS, CDR2 FNYEAQ. This CDR3 contains 13 residues.

CDR3 sequence (DNA): TGTGCCAGCAGCCAATATGAAGCCTACGAGCAGTACTTC. As protein: CASSQYEAYEQYF. This chain links TRBV14 with TRBJ2-7; D is undetermined. Trimming took 2 bases from V and 2 from J, leaving 7 bases between them. Germline loops: CDR1 SGHDN, CDR2 FVKESK. This CDR3 spans 13 amino acids. The full variable domain, in which reference TRBV14 and TRBJ2-7 provide the parts outside the CDR3, is EAGVTQFPSHSVIEKGQTVTLRCDPISGHDNLYWYRRVMGKEIKFLLHFVKESKQDESGMPNNRFLAERTGGTYSTLKVQPAELEDSGVYFCASSQYEAYEQYFGPGTRLTVT.

CDR3 in amino acids: CASSLVAGGRTDTQYF. CDR3 sequence (DNA): TGTGCCAGCAGCTTGGTAGCGGGAGGTCGCACAGATACGCAGTATTTT. The V and J genes are TRBV5-4 and TRBJ2-3; 10 nucleotides match TRBD2. Losses at the gene ends were 0 bases for V and 1 base for J; bases not matched to a gene: 2. Germline lookup yields CDR1 SGHNT and CDR2 YYREEE (reference sequence). The CDR3 extends over 16 amino acids.

This chain connects TRBV28 to TRBJ2-7; 10 nucleotides agree with TRBD1. The CDR3 spans 13 residues. Germline CDR1 is MDHEN and CDR2 is SYDVKM. Trimming removed 7 bases from V and 5 bases from J; junction bases left unmatched: 5. DNA for the CDR3: TGTGCCAGCAATGGGGACAGGGGCCACGAGCAGTACTTC. It yields the protein CASNGDRGHEQYF.

The chain combines TRBV5-1 with TRBJ2-3, with TRBD2 matching over 8 bases. Germline V gene lookup returns CDR1 SGHRS and CDR2 YFSETQ. The CDR3 has 15 amino acids. J gave up 0 bases and V 4 bases, and 4 bases lay outside the gene matches. CDR3 region: CASSPVAGSTDTQYF. The CDR3, as DNA: TGCGCCAGCAGCCCAGTAGCGGGAAGCACAGATACGCAGTATTTT.

The chain uses TRBV7-2 and TRBJ2-5; TRBD2 might be the D (5 bases). Trimming stripped 5 bases from V and 0 bases from J, with 13 bases between. Germline assignment: CDR1 SGHTA and CDR2 FQGNSA. This CDR3 is 15 amino acids long. The CDR3 DNA is TGTGCCAGCAGCCCATTCACGGGGTACCAAGAGACCCAGTACTTC. This codes for CASSPFTGYQETQYF.

V is TRBV5-1 and J is TRBJ2-7, with 7 bases matching TRBD1. This CDR3 region has 14 residues. Trimming removed 4 bases from V and 2 bases from J; junction bases left unmatched: 6. The germline CDR1 and CDR2 sequences are SGHRS and YFSETQ. CDR3 DNA sequence: TGCGCCAGCAGCACCGGACAGGAAACCTACGAGCAGTACTTC. It is translated as CASSTGQETYEQYF.

The CDR3, as DNA: TGTGCCAGCAGCTTAGCGGGCTTCAATGAGCAGTTCTTC. Translated: CASSLAGFNEQFF. The gene calls are TRBV7-2 and TRBJ2-1; D ambiguous. The CDR3 runs to 13 residues. V lost 0 bases and J 6 bases, leaving 6 bases between the germline ends. Per the germline V gene, CDR1 is SGHTA and CDR2 is FQGNSA.

The rearrangement joins TRBV10-2 to TRBJ2-1, with TRBD1 as a possible D gene (5 bases). Germline V gene data show CDR1 as WSHSY and CDR2 as SAAADI. The CDR3 contains 13 residues. V lost 0 bases, J lost 15 bases, and 15 bases lay in between. The DNA of the CDR3 is TGCGCCAGCAGTGAGTCAGGTCGTCAGGGTTGGTTCTTC. It yields the protein CASSESGRQGWFF.

The V and J genes are TRBV5-6 and TRBJ1-2; D is ambiguous. Trimming stripped 0 bases from V and 0 bases from J, with 9 bases between. There are 15 residues in the CDR3. CDR1 is SGHDT and CDR2 is YYEEEE in the germline V gene. The CDR3 is CASSLVGTSNYGYTF. CDR3 DNA: TGTGCCAGCAGCTTGGTGGGCACTTCTAACTATGGCTACACCTTC. Combining the CDR3 with reference TRBV5-6 and TRBJ1-2 gives the whole variable domain DAGVTQSPTHLIKTRGQQVTLRCSPKSGHDTVSWYQQALGQGPQFIFQYYEEEERQRGNFPDRFSGHQFPNYSSELNVNALLLGDSALYLCASSLVGTSNYGYTFGSGTRLTVV.

V gene TRBV11-2 combines with J gene TRBJ1-5, with 11 positions matching TRBD1. V was pared by 3 bases and J by 4 bases, with 2 bases of the junction left unmatched. The germline CDR1 and CDR2 sequences are SGHAT and FQNNGV. This CDR3 is built from 15 residues. CDR3 sequence reads: CASSFGTGGNQPQHF. The CDR3 region has the DNA TGTGCCAGCAGCTTCGGGACAGGGGGGAATCAGCCCCAGCATTTT.

This clone has a handful of counts. This chain joins TRBV3-1 (or the pseudogene TRBV3-2) and TRBJ1-5, with unresolved D. Per the germline V gene, CDR1 is LGHDT and CDR2 is YNNKEL (reference sequence). This CDR3 comprises 12 residues. Trimming cost V 1 base and J 5 bases, with 3 bases left between them. CDR3 protein: CASSQADQPQHF. CDR3 bases: TGTGCCAGCAGCCAAGCGGATCAGCCCCAGCATTTT.

This rearrangement joins TRBV6-5 to TRBJ1-3; D is unclear. CDR1 is MNHEY, CDR2 SVGAGI, per germline. V was clipped by 7 bases and J by 0 bases, with 10 bases between them. This CDR3 is 14 amino acids long. The CDR3 DNA reads TGTGCCAGCACTATAAGCTACTCTGGAAACACCATATATTTT. Translated: CASTISYSGNTIYF.